Listed below are T cell receptor beta chains from one sample, sequenced in a study of CD8 T cells in ankylosing spondylitis. MiXCR, run by TCRdb on the 5' RACE reads, gives a single entry per CDR3 protein. The sample holds under 130,000 distinct CDR3 sequences; approximately 25% are singletons and the top ten take approximately 13%. Sequencing used synovial fluid, either unsorted or a sorted T cell fraction (not recorded which). These receptors originate from a male donor with ankylosing spondylitis. Each CDR3 is given with its conserved first and last residue. The D gene is left open where the match is weak. The size of a clone is reported for some rows only, either as once, few or many, or as a class for expanded clones.

j_gene: TRBJ1-1; d_gene: -; abundance: many; len: 15; v_gene: TRBV7-8; CDR3nt: TGTGCCAGCAGCCCCTCCCCGGGGGAACCCACTGAAGCTTTCTTT; CDR3aa: CASSPSPGEPTEAFF
j_gene: TRBJ2-1; d_gene: TRBD2; abundance: -; len: 15; v_gene: TRBV7-9; CDR3nt: TGTGCCAGCAGCCCCTATAGGACTAGCAGGGATGAGCAGTTCTTC; CDR3aa: CASSPYRTSRDEQFF
j_gene: TRBJ2-7; d_gene: TRBD2; abundance: -; len: 12; v_gene: TRBV6-1; CDR3nt: TGTGCCAGCAGGTTAGCGGGCTACGAGCAGTACTTC; CDR3aa: CASRLAGYEQYF
j_gene: TRBJ2-7; d_gene: TRBD1; abundance: once; len: 15; v_gene: TRBV11-2; CDR3nt: TGTGCCAGCAGCTTAGGCCGGACAGGGCTTAGCGAGCAGTACTTC; CDR3aa: CASSLGRTGLSEQYF
j_gene: TRBJ2-1; d_gene: -; abundance: -; len: 13; v_gene: TRBV20-1; CDR3nt: TGCAGTGCTAGGACGCTGGGGCTTTGGGGGCAGTTCTTC; CDR3aa: CSARTLGLWGQFF
j_gene: TRBJ2-1; d_gene: -; abundance: -; len: 11; v_gene: TRBV20-1; CDR3nt: TGCAGTGCCACCCGGGGTAGTGAGCAGTTCTTC; CDR3aa: CSATRGSEQFF
j_gene: TRBJ1-1; d_gene: TRBD1; abundance: -; len: 15; v_gene: TRBV5-1; CDR3nt: TGCGCCAGCAGCTACCACCGGGACAGAAACACTGAAGCTTTCTTT; CDR3aa: CASSYHRDRNTEAFF
j_gene: TRBJ2-5; d_gene: TRBD1; abundance: few; len: 14; v_gene: TRBV5-6; CDR3nt: TGTGCCAGCAGCTGGGACAGGACACAAGAGACCCAGTACTTC; CDR3aa: CASSWDRTQETQYF
j_gene: TRBJ1-2; d_gene: -; abundance: few; len: 11; v_gene: TRBV6-2/TRBV6-3; CDR3nt: TGTGCCAGCAGTTACAAGTATGGCTACACCTTC; CDR3aa: CASSYKYGYTF
j_gene: TRBJ2-5; d_gene: TRBD2; abundance: -; len: 14; v_gene: TRBV20-1; CDR3nt: TGCAGTGGACTAGCGGGAGGGTGGCAAGAGACCCAGTACTTC; CDR3aa: CSGLAGGWQETQYF
j_gene: TRBJ2-5; d_gene: -; abundance: -; len: 17; v_gene: TRBV4-1; CDR3nt: TGCGCCAGCAGCCAAGATGCCCTGGGGCTAGGCCAAGAGACCCAGTACTTC; CDR3aa: CASSQDALGLGQETQYF
j_gene: TRBJ2-6; d_gene: -; abundance: -; len: 16; v_gene: TRBV6-1; CDR3nt: TGTGCCAGCAGTCCAAGCGGGTTCTCTGGGGCCAACGTCCTGACTTTC; CDR3aa: CASSPSGFSGANVLTF
j_gene: TRBJ1-2; d_gene: TRBD1; abundance: few; len: 14; v_gene: TRBV20-1; CDR3nt: TGCAGTGCTAGACCAGGGACAGGACACTATGGCTACACCTTC; CDR3aa: CSARPGTGHYGYTF
j_gene: TRBJ2-3; d_gene: TRBD2; abundance: -; len: 15; v_gene: TRBV12-3/TRBV12-4; CDR3nt: TGTGCCAGCAGTGTAACTAGCGGGAGAACAGATACGCAGTATTTT; CDR3aa: CASSVTSGRTDTQYF
j_gene: TRBJ2-5; d_gene: TRBD1; abundance: few; len: 14; v_gene: TRBV6-5; CDR3nt: TGTGCCAGCAGTTTAGGGACAGGGGCAGAGACCCAGTACTTC; CDR3aa: CASSLGTGAETQYF
j_gene: TRBJ1-1; d_gene: -; abundance: -; len: 15; v_gene: TRBV7-9; CDR3nt: TGTGCCAGCAGCTTAGGGTCCGTAATGAACACTGAAGCTTTCTTT; CDR3aa: CASSLGSVMNTEAFF
j_gene: TRBJ2-7; d_gene: TRBD2; abundance: medium-sized; len: 13; v_gene: TRBV27; CDR3nt: TGTGCCAGCAGCCGACGCGGGAGTGACGAGCAGTACTTC; CDR3aa: CASSRRGSDEQYF
j_gene: TRBJ1-4; d_gene: -; abundance: -; len: 14; v_gene: TRBV24-1; CDR3nt: TGTGCCACCAGTGATGAAAACAGGGTATCAAAACTGTTTTTT; CDR3aa: CATSDENRVSKLFF
j_gene: TRBJ2-1; d_gene: -; abundance: -; len: 11; v_gene: TRBV7-9; CDR3nt: TGTGCCAGCAGCTTAGCAGTTGAGCAGTTCTTC; CDR3aa: CASSLAVEQFF
j_gene: TRBJ1-2; d_gene: -; abundance: many; len: 13; v_gene: TRBV3-1; CDR3nt: TGTGCCAGCAGCCAAGTAAAAGACTATGGCTACACCTTC; CDR3aa: CASSQVKDYGYTF
j_gene: TRBJ1-4; d_gene: -; abundance: few; len: 16; v_gene: TRBV4-1; CDR3nt: TGCGCCAGCAGCCAAGTAAAAGGCTCGATTAATGAAAAACTGTTTTTT; CDR3aa: CASSQVKGSINEKLFF
j_gene: TRBJ1-5; d_gene: TRBD1; abundance: few; len: 13; v_gene: TRBV20-1; CDR3nt: TGCAGTGCGCGACAGGGGGAGAGTCAGCCCCAGCATTTT; CDR3aa: CSARQGESQPQHF
j_gene: TRBJ1-1; d_gene: -; abundance: -; len: 14; v_gene: TRBV20-1; CDR3nt: TGCAGTGCTAGAGACCGGGCCTGGGCCACTGAAGCTTTCTTT; CDR3aa: CSARDRAWATEAFF
j_gene: TRBJ2-1; d_gene: TRBD2; abundance: -; len: 15; v_gene: TRBV29-1; CDR3nt: TGCAGCGTTGGCGGAGGGACTAGCGGCTACAATGAGCAGTTCTTC; CDR3aa: CSVGGGTSGYNEQFF
j_gene: TRBJ1-5; d_gene: -; abundance: few; len: 14; v_gene: TRBV7-8; CDR3nt: TGTGCCAGCAGCCCCCCAGGGTTATATCAGCCCCAGCATTTT; CDR3aa: CASSPPGLYQPQHF
j_gene: TRBJ1-5; d_gene: -; abundance: -; len: 12; v_gene: TRBV2; CDR3nt: TGTGCCAGCAGTGAAGCGCTTATGTCCCAGCATTTT; CDR3aa: CASSEALMSQHF
j_gene: TRBJ2-5; d_gene: TRBD1; abundance: few; len: 16; v_gene: TRBV9; CDR3nt: TGTGCCAGCAGCTCTCCCCGGGGACAGGTTATGGAGACCCAGTACTTC; CDR3aa: CASSSPRGQVMETQYF
j_gene: TRBJ1-1; d_gene: -; abundance: -; len: 15; v_gene: TRBV11-3; CDR3nt: TGTGCCAGCAGCTCCCTGGGGATCCCTGGCACTGAAGCTTTCTTT; CDR3aa: CASSSLGIPGTEAFF
j_gene: TRBJ2-1; d_gene: -; abundance: -; len: 15; v_gene: TRBV24-1; CDR3nt: TGTGCCACCAGTGTGGAGGGAGGCTCCTACAATGAGCAGTTCTTC; CDR3aa: CATSVEGGSYNEQFF
j_gene: TRBJ2-1; d_gene: TRBD2; abundance: many; len: 14; v_gene: TRBV12-3/TRBV12-4; CDR3nt: TGTGCCAGCAGCGGACTAGCGGGAGGGGCTGAGCAGTTCTTC; CDR3aa: CASSGLAGGAEQFF
j_gene: TRBJ2-1; d_gene: -; abundance: -; len: 15; v_gene: TRBV10-3; CDR3nt: TGTGCCATCAAGTCTACTTCGTTGAGCTACAATGAGCAGTTCTTC; CDR3aa: CAIKSTSLSYNEQFF
j_gene: TRBJ2-5; d_gene: TRBD2; abundance: -; len: 17; v_gene: TRBV5-1; CDR3nt: TGCGCCAGCAGCCCGGGACTAGCGGGAGTTTTGGGAGAGACCCAGTACTTC; CDR3aa: CASSPGLAGVLGETQYF
j_gene: TRBJ2-1; d_gene: TRBD2; abundance: many; len: 15; v_gene: TRBV4-1; CDR3nt: TGCGCCAGCAGCCAAGTTTCTAGCGGGAGGAGTGAGCAGTTCTTC; CDR3aa: CASSQVSSGRSEQFF
j_gene: TRBJ2-3; d_gene: -; abundance: few; len: 11; v_gene: TRBV7-9; CDR3nt: TGTGCCAGCACCAATTCAGATACGCAGTATTTT; CDR3aa: CASTNSDTQYF
j_gene: TRBJ2-1; d_gene: -; abundance: many; len: 11; v_gene: TRBV20-1; CDR3nt: TGCAGTGCGTCGCTTTACAATGAGCAGTTCTTC; CDR3aa: CSASLYNEQFF
j_gene: TRBJ2-5; d_gene: TRBD2; abundance: -; len: 15; v_gene: TRBV20-1; CDR3nt: TGCAGTTCCAGCGGGAGGTTCAGATCGTGGGAGACCCAGTACTTC; CDR3aa: CSSSGRFRSWETQYF
j_gene: TRBJ2-3; d_gene: -; abundance: few; len: 15; v_gene: TRBV12-3/TRBV12-4; CDR3nt: TGTGCCAGCAGTTTTTTCGATACCCTCACAGATACGCAGTATTTT; CDR3aa: CASSFFDTLTDTQYF
j_gene: TRBJ2-3; d_gene: -; abundance: -; len: 14; v_gene: TRBV10-1; CDR3nt: TGCGCCAGCAGTCGGATAGCGGTCACAGATACGCAGTATTTT; CDR3aa: CASSRIAVTDTQYF
j_gene: TRBJ2-7; d_gene: TRBD2; abundance: few; len: 17; v_gene: TRBV7-2; CDR3nt: TGTGCCAGCAGCTTAGCGCGAGGACTAGCGGGAGGTAACGAGCAGTACTTC; CDR3aa: CASSLARGLAGGNEQYF
j_gene: TRBJ1-1; d_gene: -; abundance: -; len: 14; v_gene: TRBV14; CDR3nt: TGTGCCAGCAGCCCCGCGTTAGAGAACACTGAAGCTTTCTTT; CDR3aa: CASSPALENTEAFF
j_gene: TRBJ2-1; d_gene: -; abundance: few; len: 13; v_gene: TRBV6-2/TRBV6-3; CDR3nt: TGTGCCAGCAGCCTGGACATCCTCAATGAGCAGTTCTTC; CDR3aa: CASSLDILNEQFF
j_gene: TRBJ1-1; d_gene: TRBD1; abundance: -; len: 13; v_gene: TRBV20-1; CDR3nt: TGCAGTGCTAATAGACAGGGATTCACTGAAGCTTTCTTT; CDR3aa: CSANRQGFTEAFF
j_gene: TRBJ1-2; d_gene: -; abundance: -; len: 14; v_gene: TRBV7-9; CDR3nt: TGTGCCAGCAGCTTAGAACAGACCCTGGGGGGCTACACCTTC; CDR3aa: CASSLEQTLGGYTF
j_gene: TRBJ1-1; d_gene: TRBD1; abundance: -; len: 15; v_gene: TRBV18; CDR3nt: TGTGCCAGCTCACCCACCAGGGGGCTGAACACTGAAGCTTTCTTT; CDR3aa: CASSPTRGLNTEAFF
j_gene: TRBJ2-1; d_gene: TRBD2; abundance: -; len: 15; v_gene: TRBV7-7; CDR3nt: TGTGCCAGCAGCTTGGGGACTAGCGGGAGTAATGAGCAGTTCTTC; CDR3aa: CASSLGTSGSNEQFF
j_gene: TRBJ2-2; d_gene: -; abundance: -; len: 13; v_gene: TRBV29-1; CDR3nt: TGCAGCGTTGTCAGCTTGGGAACCGGGGAGCTGTTTTTT; CDR3aa: CSVVSLGTGELFF
j_gene: TRBJ2-1; d_gene: TRBD2; abundance: few; len: 17; v_gene: TRBV2; CDR3nt: TGTGCCAGCAGTAACCCGTGGACTAGCGGGAGATTCGATGAGCAGTTCTTC; CDR3aa: CASSNPWTSGRFDEQFF
j_gene: TRBJ1-4; d_gene: TRBD1; abundance: few; len: 15; v_gene: TRBV10-3; CDR3nt: TGTGCCATCAGTGGGAGACAGGGAACTAATGAAAAACTGTTTTTT; CDR3aa: CAISGRQGTNEKLFF